Below, 27 T cell receptor beta chains from the same sample are listed, as sequenced in a study of identical twins. In TCRdb, the 5' RACE reads were re-called with MiXCR into one record per CDR3 protein. The table shows 400,000 to 550,000 distinct CDR3 sequences, with around 20% occurring only once. The same sample was also studied in work on T cells expressing NK-cell markers.

Sequencing was performed on CD4+ T cells sorted from blood. These TCRs come from a woman between 18 and 29 years old in good health.

The table lists this clonotype with a few counts. This sequence joins TRBV20-1 and TRBJ2-7; no clear D gene. The V and J ends lost 0 bases and 3 bases respectively, with 12 bases between them. In germline, CDR1 is DFQATT, CDR2 SNEGSKA (reference sequence). The CDR3 runs to 14 residues. CDR3 in DNA: TGCAGTGCTAGAGATCGTACGATGTTCTACGAGCAGTACTTC. This encodes CSARDRTMFYEQYF.

The rearrangement uses TRBV12-5 and TRBJ2-5; D gene ambiguous. CDR3 length: 15 residues. Trimming cost V 1 base and J 5 bases, with 14 bases left between them. Germline lookup yields CDR1 LGHNT and CDR2 FRNRAP. CDR3 residues: CASGLASEPKETQYF. As DNA, the CDR3 is TGTGCTAGTGGTTTGGCGTCCGAACCCAAGGAGACCCAGTACTTC. Full variable domain (rest looked up from reference TRBV12-5 and TRBJ2-5): DARVTQTPRHKVTEMGQEVTMRCQPILGHNTVFWYRQTMMQGLELLAYFRNRAPLDDSGMPKDRFSAEMPDATLATLKIQPSEPRDSAVYFCASGLASEPKETQYFGPGTRLLVL.

This clonotype was seen many times. This rearrangement joins TRBV5-1 to TRBJ2-7; 8 bases agree with TRBD1. The CDR3 is 15 residues long. V shed 4 bases and J 0 bases; nucleotides not matched to a gene: 6. Germline CDR1 reads SGHRS; CDR2 reads YFSETQ. The CDR3 nucleotides are TGCGCCAGCAGCCCCGGGACAGGTGACTCCTACGAGCAGTACTTC. It codes for CASSPGTGDSYEQYF. Drawing the rest from reference TRBV5-1 and TRBJ2-7, the complete variable domain is KAGVTQTPRYLIKTRGQQVTLSCSPISGHRSVSWYQQTPGQGLQFLFEYFSETQRNKGNFPGRFSGRQFSNSRSEMNVSTLELGDSALYLCASSPGTGDSYEQYFGPGTRLTVT.

The rearrangement links TRBV11-2 to TRBJ2-3; weak D call: TRBD2 (5 bases). Trimming left V 2 bases short and J 3 bases short, with 12 bases between. Germline V gene sequence: CDR1 SGHAT, CDR2 FQNNGV. This CDR3 comprises 15 residues. The CDR3 sequence: CASSLRSGRTDTQYF. The CDR3 nucleotides are TGTGCCAGCAGCTTAAGGAGCGGTAGGACAGATACGCAGTATTTT.

On this clonotype itself: Given the absence of the conserved phenylalanine or tryptophan at the CDR3 end, a read error is likely. The limits of the CDR3 on the DNA are not certain, so only TCRdb's listed CDR3 is given. The CDR3 protein is CASSQDQRVH. The V gene is TRBV4-3, the J gene TRBJ2-1. The CDR3 is 10 residues long, counting both termini. The germline V gene has CDR1 LGHNA and CDR2 YSLEER.

The V call is TRBV10-3, the J call TRBJ1-1; 9 positions agree with TRBD1. Unmatched junction bases numbered 6, after V lost 3 bases and J lost 4 bases. Germline V lookup: CDR1 ENHRY, CDR2 SYGVKD. This CDR3 has 15 amino acids. The CDR3 DNA is TGTGCCATCAGTGAAGACAGGGGGATTCCCACTGAAGCTTTCTTT. Protein: CAISEDRGIPTEAFF.

This clonotype has just a few counts. The chain carries TRBV20-1 and TRBJ2-3; D is ambiguous. There are 12 residues in the CDR3. The V gene's germline CDR1 is DFQATT and CDR2 SNEGSKA (reference sequence). Trimming took 3 bases from V and 4 from J, leaving 8 bases between them. The CDR3 loop reads CSASQTSDTQYF. CDR3 coding DNA: TGCAGTGCTAGTCAAACCTCAGATACGCAGTATTTT.

The rearrangement uses TRBV20-1 and TRBJ1-1; possible D gene TRBD1, 5 bases. The V gene's germline CDR1 is DFQATT and CDR2 SNEGSKA (reference sequence). V gave up 5 bases and J gave up 11 bases, with 15 bases separating them. The CDR3 is 11 amino acids. The CDR3 here is CSAAPGRQAFF. DNA for the CDR3: TGCAGTGCTGCCCCGGGGCGCCAGGCTTTCTTT.

The chain has TRBV29-1 and TRBJ2-1; 10 bases agree with TRBD1. With V trimmed by 7 bases and J by 6 bases, 6 bases remained unmatched. This CDR3 has 13 residues. The V gene's germline CDR1 is SQVTM and CDR2 ANQGSEA. CDR3 amino acids: CSGEGTGVNEQFF. CDR3 DNA: TGCAGCGGGGAGGGGACAGGGGTCAATGAGCAGTTCTTC.

This chain links TRBV5-5 with TRBJ2-1; TRBD2 aligns across 12 bases. V lost 2 bases, J lost 5 bases, and 2 bases stayed unmatched. The germline CDR1 and CDR2 sequences are SGHKS and YYEKEE (reference sequence). This CDR3 spans 15 amino acids. CDR3: CASSFRTSGDNEQFF. As DNA, the CDR3 is TGTGCCAGCAGCTTTCGGACTAGCGGGGACAATGAGCAGTTCTTC.

The CDR3 nucleotides read TGTGCCAGCTCAGGGACAGGCTACAATGAGCAGTTCTTC. Protein sequence: CASSGTGYNEQFF. This chain links TRBV18 with TRBJ2-1; TRBD1 matches 8 bases. J lost 3 bases, V lost 5 bases, and 0 bases had no gene match. The CDR3 runs 13 residues. CDR1 and CDR2 (germline): KGHSH, LQKENI.

This clonotype was detected many times. The CDR3 DNA is TGCGCCAGCAGCGTAACTAGCGGGAGTGACACCGGGGAGCTGTTTTTT. Encoded protein: CASSVTSGSDTGELFF. The chain links TRBV5-1 to TRBJ2-2, with TRBD2 matching over 11 bases. Trimming cost V 4 bases and J 3 bases; bases outside gene matches: 5. The germline gives CDR1 SGHRS, CDR2 YFSETQ. This CDR3 region has 16 residues.

In its sample, this clonotype was seen a few times. The rearrangement uses TRBV20-1 and TRBJ1-5, with D possibly TRBD1 on 6 matching bases. The CDR3 spans 14 residues. Germline assignment: CDR1 DFQATT and CDR2 SNEGSKA (reference sequence). Trimming took off 1 base at V and 4 bases at J, with 11 bases between the two ends. The CDR3 DNA is TGCAGTGCTAGAGCGGGGGCGGGAAATCAGCCCCAGCATTTT. This sequence encodes CSARAGAGNQPQHF.

The chain employs TRBV5-1 and TRBJ2-3, with 9 positions matching TRBD2. Germline V CDR1 and CDR2: SGHRS, YFSETQ. The CDR3 is 16 amino acids. V dropped 4 bases and J dropped 0; count of bases not matched to a gene: 6. This CDR3 reads CASSAGLASSTDTQYF. The CDR3 region has the DNA TGCGCCAGCAGCGCCGGACTAGCGTCGAGCACAGATACGCAGTATTTT.

The gene calls are TRBV12-3 or TRBV12-4 and TRBJ1-4; D might be TRBD1 (6 bases). V lost 6 bases and J lost 3, with 8 bases in between. This CDR3 region has 13 residues. CDR3 DNA: TGTGCCAGCAGGGGACACCCTAATGAAAAACTGTTTTTT. Its protein product is CASRGHPNEKLFF.

This sequence joins TRBV6-6 and TRBJ2-3, with TRBD1 identical over 10 bases. The ends lost 8 bases at V and 4 bases at J; junction bases unmatched: 3. CDR1 and CDR2 (germline): MNHNY, SVGAGI (reference sequence). The CDR3 totals 13 residues. CDR3 in amino acids: CASDRGLADTQYF. CDR3 DNA: TGTGCCAGCGACAGGGGGCTCGCAGATACGCAGTATTTT.

There are a few counts of this clonotype. The V call is TRBV6-5, the J call TRBJ2-7; perhaps D is TRBD1 or TRBD2 (6 bases each). Germline CDR1 MNHEY, CDR2 SVGAGI. The CDR3 runs to 18 residues. The V gene lost 0 bases and the J gene lost 0 bases, with 18 bases spanning the gap. CDR3 region: CASSYSTSGARSSYEQYF. The CDR3 DNA reads TGTGCCAGCAGTTACTCGACCTCGGGGGCCCGCAGCTCCTACGAGCAGTACTTC.

This clonotype was seen at least ten times. This chain links TRBV20-1 with TRBJ2-7, with D tentatively TRBD2 (5 bases). Trimming left V 2 bases short and J 6 bases short, with 17 bases between. Germline CDR1 and CDR2: DFQATT and SNEGSKA (reference sequence). This CDR3 region has 14 residues. CDR3 bases: TGCAGTGCTAGAACGGGTCAGGCGGGCGGCGAGCAGTACTTC. Its protein is CSARTGQAGGEQYF.

This clonotype was seen a few times. This chain connects TRBV21-1 to TRBJ2-1; the D call of TRBD1 is as the table states it, not checked on the DNA. TRBV21-1 is classified as a pseudogene. CDR3 size: 15 residues. The DNA of the CDR3 is TGTGCCAGCAGCAAAGGACGGGAACAGGGGGGTGAGCAGTTCTTC. Its protein is CASSKGREQGGEQFF.

This clonotype was recorded many times. This rearrangement joins TRBV6-1 to TRBJ2-3, with TRBD2 as a possible D gene (6 bases). The CDR3 sequence is 13 residues long. Trimming left V 8 bases short and J 2 bases short, with 11 bases between. Germline lookup yields CDR1 MNHNS and CDR2 SASEGT. In DNA, the CDR3 is TGTGCCAGCGGGGGGAGGTACACAGATACGCAGTATTTT. This codes for CASGGRYTDTQYF.

This clonotype has more than one count but fewer than ten. In DNA, the CDR3 is TGTGCCAGCAGTGGACTAGCGGGGACCTACGAGCAGTACTTC. Residues: CASSGLAGTYEQYF. The V and J genes are TRBV6-1 and TRBJ2-7; 11 bases fit TRBD2. The CDR3 sequence is 14 residues long. Germline CDR1 is MNHNS and CDR2 is SASEGT. The V gene end was trimmed by 4 bases and the J gene end by 2 bases; junction bases not matched to a gene: 1.

This clonotype has only a few counts. The rearrangement uses TRBV20-1 and TRBJ2-3; 12 bases agree with TRBD2. Germline values: CDR1 DFQATT, CDR2 SNEGSKA (reference sequence). This CDR3 contains 19 residues. Trimming took 0 bases from V and 1 from J; bases not matched to a gene: 11. The CDR3 sequence: CSARDPTSGGPRGTDTQYF. The CDR3 DNA follows: TGCAGTGCTAGAGATCCAACTAGCGGGGGGCCACGTGGCACAGATACGCAGTATTTT.

In regard to this clonotype: A read error may be the cause here, since a much bigger clone is one base away. The J gene is TRBJ2-3, the V gene TRBV24-1, with D maybe TRBD2 (5 bases). Germline V CDR1 and CDR2: KGHDR, SFDVKD. Trimming pared 5 bases from V and 6 bases from J, leaving 17 bases between. The CDR3 runs 15 residues. The CDR3 spells CATSGGLGRADTQYF. The CDR3 DNA sequence: TGTGCCACCAGTGGTGGACTGGGGAGAGCGGATACGCAGTATTTT.

The CDR3: CARTAAGNTIYF. The CDR3 coding sequence is TGTGCAAGGACGGCTGCTGGAAACACCATATATTTT. The J gene is TRBJ1-3, the V gene TRBV2; no clear D. The CDR3 sequence is 12 residues long. Germline V CDR1 and CDR2: SNHLY, FYNNEI.

This clonotype was detected only a few times. The chain recombines TRBV12-3 or TRBV12-4 with TRBJ2-3; D is possibly TRBD1 (5 bases). V shed 6 bases and J shed 0 bases, with 13 bases lying between them. The CDR3 contains 15 residues. CDR3 protein: CASSVSTASTDTQYF. Written as DNA, the CDR3 is TGTGCCAGCAGCGTATCGACAGCCAGCACAGATACGCAGTATTTT.

V and J are TRBV6-5 and TRBJ2-7; weak D call: TRBD2 (5 bases). The CDR3 sequence is 13 residues long. V gave up 3 bases and J gave up 4 bases, with 10 bases separating them. CDR1 and CDR2 from the germline V gene are MNHEY and SVGAGI. Here the CDR3 reads CASSYGRTYEQYF. The CDR3 DNA reads TGTGCCAGCAGTTATGGGCGGACTTACGAGCAGTACTTC.

This clonotype was counted a few times. The chain uses TRBV20-1 and TRBJ1-2; D is possibly TRBD1 (5 bases). Trimming shortened V by 7 bases and J by 2 bases, and 11 bases separated the two germline ends. This CDR3 spans 12 amino acids. Germline V gene data show CDR1 as DFQATT and CDR2 as SNEGSKA (reference sequence). The CDR3: CSVAGTNYGYTF. The CDR3 nucleotides read TGCAGTGTTGCAGGGACCAACTATGGCTACACCTTC.